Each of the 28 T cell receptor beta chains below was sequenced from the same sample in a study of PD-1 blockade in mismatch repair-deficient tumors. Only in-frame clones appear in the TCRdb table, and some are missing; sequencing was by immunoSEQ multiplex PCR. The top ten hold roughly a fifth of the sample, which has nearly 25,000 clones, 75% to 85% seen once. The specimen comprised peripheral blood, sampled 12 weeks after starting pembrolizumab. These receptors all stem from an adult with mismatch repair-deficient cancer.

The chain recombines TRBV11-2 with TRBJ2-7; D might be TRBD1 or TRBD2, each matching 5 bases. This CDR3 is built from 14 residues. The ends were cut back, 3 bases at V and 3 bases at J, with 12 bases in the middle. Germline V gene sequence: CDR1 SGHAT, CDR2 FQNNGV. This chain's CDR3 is CASSFQGEDYEQYF. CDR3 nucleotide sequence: TGTGCCAGCAGCTTTCAGGGAGAGGACTACGAGCAGTACTTC.

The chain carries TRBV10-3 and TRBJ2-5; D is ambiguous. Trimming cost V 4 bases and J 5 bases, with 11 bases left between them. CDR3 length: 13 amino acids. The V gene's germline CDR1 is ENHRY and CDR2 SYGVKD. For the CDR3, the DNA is TGTGCCATCAGTGCGGCGGCGGCCGAGACCCAGTACTTC. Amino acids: CAISAAAAETQYF.

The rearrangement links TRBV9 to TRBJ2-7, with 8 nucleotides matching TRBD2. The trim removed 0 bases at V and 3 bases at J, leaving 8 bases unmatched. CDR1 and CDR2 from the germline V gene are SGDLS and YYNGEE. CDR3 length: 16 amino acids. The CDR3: CASSVGPGGTYYEQYF. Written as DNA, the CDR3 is TGTGCCAGCAGCGTAGGTCCGGGAGGGACATACTACGAGCAGTACTTC.

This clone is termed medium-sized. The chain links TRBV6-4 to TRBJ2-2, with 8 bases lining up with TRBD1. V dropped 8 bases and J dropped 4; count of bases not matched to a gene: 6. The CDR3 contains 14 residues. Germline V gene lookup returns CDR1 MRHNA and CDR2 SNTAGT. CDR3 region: CASSSDRGTGELFF. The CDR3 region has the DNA TGTGCCAGCTCCTCAGACAGGGGCACCGGGGAGCTGTTTTTT.

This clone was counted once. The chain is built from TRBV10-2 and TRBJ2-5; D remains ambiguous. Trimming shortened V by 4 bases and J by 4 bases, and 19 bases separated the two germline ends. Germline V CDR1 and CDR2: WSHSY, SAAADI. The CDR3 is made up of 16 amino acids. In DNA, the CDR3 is TGCGCCAGCAGTGCAGTCTCCCTGGAGTATTCAGAGACCCAGTACTTC. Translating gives CASSAVSLEYSETQYF.

CDR3 sequence: CSVGYGEQFF. CDR3 nucleotide sequence: TGCAGCGTTGGATACGGTGAGCAGTTCTTC. V and J are TRBV29-1 and TRBJ2-1; no reliable D call. CDR3 length equals 10 residues. The ends were cut back, 4 bases at V and 9 bases at J, with 7 bases in the middle. The germline V gene encodes CDR1 SQVTM and CDR2 ANQGSEA.

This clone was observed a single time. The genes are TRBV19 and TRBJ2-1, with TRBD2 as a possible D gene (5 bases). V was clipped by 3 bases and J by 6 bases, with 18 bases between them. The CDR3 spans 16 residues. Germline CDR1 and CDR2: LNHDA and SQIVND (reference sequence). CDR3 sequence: CASSIRARQRANEQFF. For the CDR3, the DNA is TGTGCCAGTAGTATTAGGGCACGTCAGAGGGCCAATGAGCAGTTCTTC.

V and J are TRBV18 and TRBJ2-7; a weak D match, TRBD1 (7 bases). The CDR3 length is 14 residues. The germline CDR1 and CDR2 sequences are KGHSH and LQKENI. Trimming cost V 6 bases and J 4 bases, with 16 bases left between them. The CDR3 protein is CASSLQGRRYEQYF. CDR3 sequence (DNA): TGTGCCAGCTCGCTACAGGGGAGGAGGTACGAGCAGTACTTC.

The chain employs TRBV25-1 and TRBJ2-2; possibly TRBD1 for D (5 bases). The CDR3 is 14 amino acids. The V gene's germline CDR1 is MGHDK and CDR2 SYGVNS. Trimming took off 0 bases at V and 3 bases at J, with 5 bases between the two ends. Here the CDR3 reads CASSEYRDTGELFF. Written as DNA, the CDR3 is TGTGCCAGCAGTGAATACAGGGACACCGGGGAGCTGTTTTTT.

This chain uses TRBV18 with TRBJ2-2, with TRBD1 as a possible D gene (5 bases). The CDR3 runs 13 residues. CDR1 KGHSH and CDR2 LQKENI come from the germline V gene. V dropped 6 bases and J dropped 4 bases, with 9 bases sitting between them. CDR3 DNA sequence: TGTGCCAGCTCTCGACAGTTCACCGGGGAGCTGTTTTTT. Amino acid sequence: CASSRQFTGELFF.

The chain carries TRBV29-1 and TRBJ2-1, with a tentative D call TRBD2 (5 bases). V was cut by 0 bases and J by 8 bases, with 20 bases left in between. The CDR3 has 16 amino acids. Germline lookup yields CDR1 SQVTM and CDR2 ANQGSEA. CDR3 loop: CSVEDGKRWELDEQFF. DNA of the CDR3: TGCAGCGTTGAAGACGGGAAGAGGTGGGAGTTGGATGAGCAGTTCTTC.

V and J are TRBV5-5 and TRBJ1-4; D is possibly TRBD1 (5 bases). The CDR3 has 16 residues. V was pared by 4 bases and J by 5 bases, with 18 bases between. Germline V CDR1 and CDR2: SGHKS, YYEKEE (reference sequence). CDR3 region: CASSRRGRSENEKLFF. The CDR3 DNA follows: TGTGCCAGCAGCCGAAGGGGAAGGTCAGAAAATGAAAAACTGTTTTTT.

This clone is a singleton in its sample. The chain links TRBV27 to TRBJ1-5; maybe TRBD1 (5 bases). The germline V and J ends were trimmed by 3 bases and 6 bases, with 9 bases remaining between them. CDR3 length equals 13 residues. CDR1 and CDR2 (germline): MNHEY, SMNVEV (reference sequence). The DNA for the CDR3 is TGTGCCAGCAGTTTTTACGGGGGTCAGCCCCAGCATTTT. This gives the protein CASSFYGGQPQHF.

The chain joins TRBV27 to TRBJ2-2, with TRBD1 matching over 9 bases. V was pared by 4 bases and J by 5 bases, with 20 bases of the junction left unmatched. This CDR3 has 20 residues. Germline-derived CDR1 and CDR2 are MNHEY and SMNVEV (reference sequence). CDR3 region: CASSSIFITRRDRDTGELFF. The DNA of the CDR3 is TGTGCCAGCAGTTCCATTTTCATTACTCGTAGGGACAGGGATACCGGGGAGCTGTTTTTT.

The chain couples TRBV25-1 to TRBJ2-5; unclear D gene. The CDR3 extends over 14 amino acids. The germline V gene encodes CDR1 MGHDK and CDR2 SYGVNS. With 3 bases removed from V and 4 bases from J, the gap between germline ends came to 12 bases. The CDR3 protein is CASSDDVAAETQYF. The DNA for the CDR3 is TGTGCCAGCAGTGACGACGTTGCGGCAGAGACCCAGTACTTC. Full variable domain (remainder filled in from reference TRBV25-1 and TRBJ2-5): EADIYQTPRYLVIGTGKKITLECSQTMGHDKMYWYQQDPGMELHLIHYSYGVNSTEKGDLSSESTVSRIRTEHFPLTLESARPSHTSQYLCASSDDVAAETQYFGPGTRLLVL.

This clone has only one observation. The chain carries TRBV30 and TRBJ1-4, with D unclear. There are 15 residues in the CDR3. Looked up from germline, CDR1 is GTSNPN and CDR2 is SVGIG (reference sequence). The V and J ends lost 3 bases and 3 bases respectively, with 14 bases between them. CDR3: CAWRNIVDPNEKLFF. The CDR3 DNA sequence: TGTGCCTGGAGGAATATTGTCGATCCTAATGAAAAACTGTTTTTT.

CDR3 amino acids: CASSQDGGKGNIQYF. CDR3 sequence (DNA): TGCGCCAGCAGCCAAGATGGGGGGAAAGGAAACATTCAGTACTTC. The chain links TRBV4-1 to TRBJ2-4; a possible D gene is TRBD2 (6 bases). This CDR3 has 15 amino acids. V lost 0 bases, J lost 6 bases, and 12 bases lay in between. CDR1 MGHRA and CDR2 YSYEKL come from the germline V gene.

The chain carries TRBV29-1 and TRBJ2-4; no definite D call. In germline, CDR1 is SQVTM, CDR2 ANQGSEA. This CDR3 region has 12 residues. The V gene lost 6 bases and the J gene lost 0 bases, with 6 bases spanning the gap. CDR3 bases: TGCAGCGTGAGGACAGCCAAAAACATTCAGTACTTC. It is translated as CSVRTAKNIQYF.

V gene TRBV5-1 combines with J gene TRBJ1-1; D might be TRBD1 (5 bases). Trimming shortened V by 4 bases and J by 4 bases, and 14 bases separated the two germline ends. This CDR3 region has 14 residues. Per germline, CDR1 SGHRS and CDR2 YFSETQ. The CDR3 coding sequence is TGCGCCAGCAGCCCTGAGAGGGGCCGCACTGAAGCTTTCTTT. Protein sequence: CASSPERGRTEAFF. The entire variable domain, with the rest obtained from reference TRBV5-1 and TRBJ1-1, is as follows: KAGVTQTPRYLIKTRGQQVTLSCSPISGHRSVSWYQQTPGQGLQFLFEYFSETQRNKGNFPGRFSGRQFSNSRSEMNVSTLELGDSALYLCASSPERGRTEAFFGQGTRLTVV.

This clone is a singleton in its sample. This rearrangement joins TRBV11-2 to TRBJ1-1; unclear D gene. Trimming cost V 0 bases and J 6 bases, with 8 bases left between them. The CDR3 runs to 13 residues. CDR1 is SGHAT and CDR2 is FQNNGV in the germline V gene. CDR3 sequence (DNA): TGTGCCAGCAGCTTAGATCTTGGTGCTGAAGCTTTCTTT. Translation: CASSLDLGAEAFF.

CDR3: CASSLDVGTQPQHF. The CDR3 DNA sequence: TGCGCCAGCAGCTTGGATGTGGGTACTCAGCCCCAGCATTTT. The genes are TRBV5-1 and TRBJ1-5; no clear D. The CDR3 length is 14 residues. CDR1 is SGHRS, CDR2 YFSETQ, per germline. The V gene lost 0 bases and the J gene lost 6 bases, with 10 bases spanning the gap.

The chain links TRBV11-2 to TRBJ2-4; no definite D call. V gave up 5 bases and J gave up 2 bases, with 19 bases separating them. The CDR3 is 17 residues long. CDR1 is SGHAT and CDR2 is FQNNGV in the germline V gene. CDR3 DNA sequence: TGTGCCAGCAGCCCCTTGATCGGCCAACGTCCCAAAAACATTCAGTACTTC. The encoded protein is CASSPLIGQRPKNIQYF.

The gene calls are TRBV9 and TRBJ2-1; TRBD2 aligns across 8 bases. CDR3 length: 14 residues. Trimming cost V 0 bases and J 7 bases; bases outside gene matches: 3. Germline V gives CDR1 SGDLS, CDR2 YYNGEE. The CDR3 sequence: CASSVAGGRNEQFF. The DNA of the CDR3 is TGTGCCAGCAGCGTAGCGGGAGGGCGGAATGAGCAGTTCTTC.

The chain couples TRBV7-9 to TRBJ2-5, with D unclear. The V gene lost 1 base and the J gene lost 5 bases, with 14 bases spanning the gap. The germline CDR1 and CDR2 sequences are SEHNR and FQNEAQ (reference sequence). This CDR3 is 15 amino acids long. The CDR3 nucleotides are TGTGCCAGCAGCTTAGGGCTAGACCCCAGGGAGACCCAGTACTTC. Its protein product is CASSLGLDPRETQYF.

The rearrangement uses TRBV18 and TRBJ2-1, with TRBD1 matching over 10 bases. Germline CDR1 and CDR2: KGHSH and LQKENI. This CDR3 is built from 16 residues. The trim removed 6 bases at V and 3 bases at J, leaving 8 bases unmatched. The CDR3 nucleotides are TGTGCCAGCTCGCCCCCTGACAGGGGGCTCTACAATGAGCAGTTCTTC. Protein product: CASSPPDRGLYNEQFF. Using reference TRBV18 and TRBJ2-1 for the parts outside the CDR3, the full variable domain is NAGVMQNPRHLVRRRGQEARLRCSPMKGHSHVYWYRQLPEEGLKFMVYLQKENIIDESGMPKERFSAEFPKEGPSILRIQQVVRGDSAAYFCASSPPDRGLYNEQFFGPGTRLTVL.

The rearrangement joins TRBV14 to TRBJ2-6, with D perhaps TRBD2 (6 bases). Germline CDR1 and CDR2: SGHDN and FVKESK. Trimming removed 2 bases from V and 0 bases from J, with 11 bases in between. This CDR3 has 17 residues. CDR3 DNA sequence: TGTGCCAGCAGCCAACGGGCGGGACTCTCTGGGGCCAACGTCCTGACTTTC. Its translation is CASSQRAGLSGANVLTF. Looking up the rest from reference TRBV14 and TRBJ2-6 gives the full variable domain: EAGVTQFPSHSVIEKGQTVTLRCDPISGHDNLYWYRRVMGKEIKFLLHFVKESKQDESGMPNNRFLAERTGGTYSTLKVQPAELEDSGVYFCASSQRAGLSGANVLTFGAGSRLTVL.

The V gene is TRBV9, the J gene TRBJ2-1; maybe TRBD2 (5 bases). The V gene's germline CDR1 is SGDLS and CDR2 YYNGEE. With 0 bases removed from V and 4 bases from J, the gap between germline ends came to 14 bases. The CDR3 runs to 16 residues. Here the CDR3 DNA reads TGTGCCAGCAGCGTAGTTGTGTGGGAGCCGTACAATGAGCAGTTCTTC. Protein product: CASSVVVWEPYNEQFF. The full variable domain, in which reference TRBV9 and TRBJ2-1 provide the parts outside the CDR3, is DSGVTQTPKHLITATGQRVTLRCSPRSGDLSVYWYQQSLDQGLQFLIQYYNGEERAKGNILERFSAQQFPDLHSELNLSSLELGDSALYFCASSVVVWEPYNEQFFGPGTRLTVL.

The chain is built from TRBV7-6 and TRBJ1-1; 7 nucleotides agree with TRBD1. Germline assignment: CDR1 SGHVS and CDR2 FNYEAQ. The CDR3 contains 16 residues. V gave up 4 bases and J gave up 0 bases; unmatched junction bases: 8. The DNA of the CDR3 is TGTGCCAGCAGCTCTGGACAGGTGTTCATGAACACTGAAGCTTTCTTT. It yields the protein CASSSGQVFMNTEAFF.